These T cell receptor beta chains were read from a single sample in a study of CD8 T cells in Susac syndrome. MiXCR, run by TCRdb on the immunoSEQ multiplex PCR reads, gives a single entry per CDR3 protein. The table records approximately 110,000 distinct CDR3 sequences, roughly 97% of them present only once. The sequencing sample was made of CD4+ T cells from PBMCs. Every receptor here comes from a human donor in good health. Both conserved end residues are part of each CDR3. Fields, in order: CDR3 length, clone size, J gene, D gene, V gene, CDR3 DNA, CDR3 protein. The D gene is left open where the match is weak. The size entry is marked missing in some rows and otherwise reads once, few, many or a size class.

14	-	TRBJ1-4	-	TRBV30	TGTGCCTGGAGTACCCCCCTAATCAATGAAAAACTGTTTTTT	CAWSTPLINEKLFF
16	-	TRBJ2-5	TRBD2	TRBV6-2/TRBV6-3	TGTGCCAGCAGTTACTCTGCGGGAGGGCCTGTGGAGACCCAGTACTTC	CASSYSAGGPVETQYF
15	-	TRBJ2-3	TRBD2	TRBV20-1	TGCAGTGCAAACCTAGCGGGGGGGCTCGCAGATACGCAGTATTTT	CSANLAGGLADTQYF
16	-	TRBJ2-1	TRBD1	TRBV4-1	TGCGCCAGCCGCGGGACAGGGGGGGGACCCTACAATGAGCAGTTCTTC	CASRGTGGGPYNEQFF
12	-	TRBJ2-7	-	TRBV6-5	TGTGCCAGCAGCCCCGACAAGTACGAGCAGTACTTC	CASSPDKYEQYF
14	-	TRBJ2-7	TRBD2	TRBV7-9	TGTGCCAGCAGATCTAGCGGGGGGGCCTCCGAGCAGTACTTC	CASRSSGGASEQYF
12	-	TRBJ2-4	-	TRBV20-1	TGCAGTGCTAACTTAGCCAAAAACATTCAGTACTTC	CSANLAKNIQYF
13	-	TRBJ2-2	-	TRBV7-9	TGTGCCAGCAGCTTAGGAACGGGCGGGGAGCTGTTTTTT	CASSLGTGGELFF
16	once	TRBJ2-3	-	TRBV15	TGTGCCACCAGCAGAGATGGAAGAGGGAGCACAGATACGCAGTATTTT	CATSRDGRGSTDTQYF
11	-	TRBJ1-3	-	TRBV12-3/TRBV12-4	TGTGCCAGCAGTCGGGAAAACACCATATATTTT	CASSRENTIYF
15	-	TRBJ2-7	-	TRBV3-1	TGTGCCAGCAGCCAAGACGGCACTAAGCCCTACGAGCAGTACTTC	CASSQDGTKPYEQYF
12	-	TRBJ2-2	-	TRBV7-9	TGTGCCAGCAGCTTAGGACCCGGGGAGCTGTTTTTT	CASSLGPGELFF
15	-	TRBJ1-1	-	TRBV12-3/TRBV12-4	TGTGCCAGCAGTTTTGAGGCCAGGATGAACACTGAAGCTTTCTTT	CASSFEARMNTEAFF
16	-	TRBJ2-4	TRBD1	TRBV24-1	TGTGCCACCAGTGAACCGACAGGGGACGGCAAAAACATTCAGTACTTC	CATSEPTGDGKNIQYF
12	-	TRBJ2-5	-	TRBV2	TGTGCCACCAGACCCGATGACGGGACCCAGTACTTC	CATRPDDGTQYF
14	-	TRBJ1-4	TRBD1	TRBV20-1	TGCAGTGCTGCACAGGGGGCACCTAATGAAAAACTGTTTTTT	CSAAQGAPNEKLFF
15	-	TRBJ2-6	-	TRBV12-3/TRBV12-4	TGTGCCAGCAGCCGGACAGCCTCTGGGGCCAACGTCCTGACTTTC	CASSRTASGANVLTF
17	-	TRBJ1-1	TRBD1	TRBV2	TGTGCCAGCAGTGAGGGAGACAGGGTATCATTAAACACTGAAGCTTTCTTT	CASSEGDRVSLNTEAFF
16	-	TRBJ2-3	-	TRBV5-6	TGTGCCAGCAGCTTGGCCGGAGACAGGAGCACAGATACGCAGTATTTT	CASSLAGDRSTDTQYF
12	-	TRBJ1-2	-	TRBV29-1	TGCAGCGTTGACTGGGGCGGCTATGGCTACACCTTC	CSVDWGGYGYTF
15	-	TRBJ2-5	-	TRBV7-3	TGTGCCAGCAGCTTAATGATTGGGACCCAAGAGACCCAGTACTTC	CASSLMIGTQETQYF
14	-	TRBJ2-7	TRBD1	TRBV5-4	TGTGCCAGCAGTCCCGGGACAGAGAGCTACGAGCAGTACTTC	CASSPGTESYEQYF
15	-	TRBJ2-7	TRBD2	TRBV2	TGTGCCAGCAGTGTGGCTAGCGGCCCCTCCTACGAGCAGTACTTC	CASSVASGPSYEQYF
13	few	TRBJ2-1	-	TRBV19	TGTGCCAGTAGCCCCAGGGGATACAATGAGCAGTTCTTC	CASSPRGYNEQFF
15	-	TRBJ1-1	-	TRBV4-1	TGCGCCAGCAGCCCATTGGGCCTAACGGGAACTGAAGCTTTCTTT	CASSPLGLTGTEAFF
17	-	TRBJ1-2	-	TRBV5-5	TGTGCCAGCAGCTTGGAAGGGACAAGAGTTATTTCCTATGGCTACACCTTC	CASSLEGTRVISYGYTF
14	-	TRBJ2-7	-	TRBV29-1	TGCAGCGTAGCCCCAGGGGGGTTGAGATACGAGCAGTACTTC	CSVAPGGLRYEQYF
12	-	TRBJ1-2	-	TRBV20-1	TGCAGTGGGGACACGACTAACTATGGCTACACCTTC	CSGDTTNYGYTF
14	-	TRBJ1-3	TRBD1	TRBV20-1	TGCAGTGCTAGGGGACAGTCTGGGGGAAACACCATATATTTT	CSARGQSGGNTIYF
14	-	TRBJ1-6	TRBD1	TRBV3-1	TGTGCCAGCAGCCCCTGGGACAGGAATTCACCCCTCCACTTT	CASSPWDRNSPLHF
16	-	TRBJ2-1	TRBD2	TRBV18	TGTGCCAGCTCCCCGCAACTAGCGGGGGGGATCCATGAGCAGTTCTTC	CASSPQLAGGIHEQFF
13	-	TRBJ2-7	-	TRBV28	TGTGCCAGCAGTCAACCGGGGCTTTACGAGCAGTACTTC	CASSQPGLYEQYF
14	-	TRBJ2-1	TRBD2	TRBV2	TGTGCCAGCAGAGCGGGAGGGCCCTACAATGAGCAGTTCTTC	CASRAGGPYNEQFF
14	-	TRBJ2-2	-	TRBV9	TGTGCCAGCAGCCTGACTAGAGGCACCGGGGAGCTGTTTTTT	CASSLTRGTGELFF
15	-	TRBJ1-5	TRBD1	TRBV28	TGTGCCAGCAGATCCCACAGGGGTGGAAATCAGCCCCAGCATTTT	CASRSHRGGNQPQHF
15	once	TRBJ1-4	-	TRBV5-4	TGTGCCAGCAGCGCGTCTAACGGGGCGAATGAAAAACTGTTTTTT	CASSASNGANEKLFF
16	-	TRBJ2-7	TRBD2	TRBV4-3	TGCGCCAGCAGCCAACATCTAGCGGGAGCTTCCTACGAGCAGTACTTC	CASSQHLAGASYEQYF
18	once	TRBJ1-3	-	TRBV27	TGTGCCAGCAGCCTAACTCGGCGGGGAGACGGCTCTGGAAACACCATATATTTT	CASSLTRRGDGSGNTIYF
16	-	TRBJ2-6	TRBD2	TRBV5-1	TGCGCCAGCAGCTTGTCGGGAGGGGCCGGGGCCAACGTCCTGACTTTC	CASSLSGGAGANVLTF
16	-	TRBJ1-5	-	TRBV30	TGTGCCGCCCAAGCCGGGTCCGAGCATAGCAATCAGCCCCAGCATTTT	CAAQAGSEHSNQPQHF
12	-	TRBJ2-3	-	TRBV3-1	TGTGCCAGCAGCCAAGATCGGGATACGCAGTATTTT	CASSQDRDTQYF
15	-	TRBJ2-2	-	TRBV9	TGTGCCAGCAGCGTAGGTCCAGGGGAGAGCGGGGAGCTGTTTTTT	CASSVGPGESGELFF
14	once	TRBJ2-5	TRBD2	TRBV6-6	TGTGCCAGCAGCTCAGCGGGAGACCGAGAGACCCAGTACTTC	CASSSAGDRETQYF
15	-	TRBJ2-2	-	TRBV18	TGTGCCAGCTCACCAGGGTTTTCGAACACCGGGGAGCTGTTTTTT	CASSPGFSNTGELFF
15	-	TRBJ2-4	-	TRBV3-1	TGTGCCAGCAGCCAAGTGTGGGGGGGCGAAAACATTCAGTACTTC	CASSQVWGGENIQYF
13	-	TRBJ2-1	-	TRBV10-3	TGTGCCATCAGTGATAGTGGGAACAATGAGCAGTTCTTC	CAISDSGNNEQFF
14	-	TRBJ2-5	-	TRBV19	TGTGCCAGTAGTAGGGGGAGTGGTGCAGAGACCCAGTACTTC	CASSRGSGAETQYF